The sample holds many counts of the clone carrying this TCR beta chain. Antigen: not known. This entry comes from a study of metastatic and nonmetastatic thyroid tumors. Study-level information: Malignant thyroid and benign thyroid patients provided blood and tumor or nodule tissue whose repertoires were compared. General study findings and limits: Patients with malignant thyroid tumors reportedly had significantly higher TCR beta diversity than those with benign nodules, in blood and tumor.

Ahead of thyroid surgery, no patient had received treatment of any kind. TCRdb re-processed the PCR reads through MiXCR. The table includes about 93,000 clones, about 13% detected once. The germline V gene has CDR1 MNHEY and CDR2 SVGEGT. This CDR3 is 15 amino acids long. Trimming shortened V by 4 bases and J by 0 bases, and 13 bases separated the two germline ends. V and J are TRBV6-2 or TRBV6-3 and TRBJ2-7; the D gene is possibly TRBD1 (5 bases). The sample was blood. The source of this sequence is a female donor with papillary thyroid cancer or a benign thyroid nodule (not recorded which). Some clones in this sample may be carry-over from other donors' samples. The DNA for the CDR3 is TGTGCCAGCAGTTCAACCTTGGACAACTCCTACGAGCAGTACTTC. Its translation is CASSSTLDNSYEQYF.